The 30 T cell receptor beta chains given below trace back to one sample, sequenced in a study of T cells in Graves' hyperthyroidism and ophthalmopathy. It was RNA transcripts that yielded the amplified TCR beta CDR3 regions. An initial round of RT-PCR targeting the TCR CDR3 relied on the HTBI primer set. TCRdb reprocessed the multiplex PCR reads with MiXCR, giving one entry per CDR3 protein. This sample has roughly 500,000 distinct CDR3 sequences, with approximately 23% found just once. The sample consisted of blood. The receptors were sampled from a woman in her 70s with Graves' ophthalmopathy.

This clonotype was seen a handful of times. The chain links TRBV5-1 to TRBJ1-1; D is uncertain. Germline-derived CDR1 and CDR2 are SGHRS and YFSETQ. V was clipped by 0 bases and J by 3 bases, with 9 bases between them. CDR3 length: 14 amino acids. The CDR3 sequence is CASSLDTRDTEAFF. CDR3 DNA: TGCGCCAGCAGCTTGGACACGAGGGACACTGAAGCTTTCTTT.

This clonotype was counted between two and nine times. The V gene is TRBV5-5, the J gene TRBJ1-2; D gene ambiguous. Trimming cost V 0 bases and J 1 base, with 13 bases left between them. The CDR3 is 16 amino acids. Per germline, CDR1 SGHKS and CDR2 YYEKEE (reference sequence). As DNA, the CDR3 is TGTGCCAGCAGCTTGGCCGGGGTAACCATTAACTATGGCTACACCTTC. Protein: CASSLAGVTINYGYTF.

V gene TRBV18 combines with J gene TRBJ2-5; D ambiguous. V was shortened by 3 bases and J by 2 bases, with 10 bases between the two germline ends. Germline loops: CDR1 KGHSH, CDR2 LQKENI. CDR3 length: 14 amino acids. Here the CDR3 reads CASSPLSKQETQYF. CDR3 in DNA: TGTGCCAGCTCACCTCTCAGCAAGCAAGAGACCCAGTACTTC.

The rearrangement uses TRBV6-2 or TRBV6-3 and TRBJ2-1, with D tentatively TRBD2 (5 bases). V lost 2 bases to trimming and J lost 9 bases, with 8 bases between them. CDR1 is MNHEY and CDR2 is SVGEGT in the germline V gene. CDR3 length equals 12 residues. DNA of the CDR3: TGTGCCAGCAGTTACCCGGGGTTTGAGCAGTTCTTC. Translated, it gives CASSYPGFEQFF.

The chain has TRBV7-9 and TRBJ2-4; D perhaps matches TRBD1 (5 bases). CDR3 size: 17 residues. Germline CDR1 reads SEHNR; CDR2 reads FQNEAQ (reference sequence). Trimming removed 1 base at V and 1 base at J, with 14 bases between. The CDR3 DNA follows: TGTGCCAGCAGCTTAGTCGCAGGGCCTGTGGCCAAAAACATTCAGTACTTC. This gives the protein CASSLVAGPVAKNIQYF.

This clonotype was detected many times. The chain uses TRBV20-1 and TRBJ1-1; 7 positions match TRBD1. The CDR3 is made up of 13 amino acids. J gave up 2 bases and V 6 bases, and 6 bases lay outside the gene matches. Germline CDR1 is DFQATT and CDR2 is SNEGSKA (reference sequence). The CDR3 DNA sequence: TGCAGTGCCCTGACAGGGACTAACACTGAAGCTTTCTTT. Translating gives CSALTGTNTEAFF.

This clonotype was recorded a few times. The chain carries TRBV6-1 and TRBJ1-5; 8 bases align to TRBD1. The CDR3 has 15 amino acids. Germline CDR1 reads MNHNS; CDR2 reads SASEGT. V lost 0 bases and J lost 6; bases outside the gene matches: 4. The CDR3 reads CASSEARTGPQPQHF. CDR3 in DNA: TGTGCCAGCAGTGAAGCACGGACAGGGCCTCAGCCCCAGCATTTT.

This clonotype was observed many times. The chain links TRBV15 to TRBJ1-1; no definite D call. The V end lost 0 bases, the J end lost 4 bases, and 6 bases lay between the germline ends. The CDR3 runs to 13 residues. CDR1 and CDR2 from the germline V gene are LNHNV and YYDKDF (reference sequence). CDR3 in amino acids: CATSRDVGTEAFF. The CDR3, as DNA: TGTGCCACCAGCAGAGATGTGGGCACTGAAGCTTTCTTT.

This clonotype showed up just a few times. The chain couples TRBV11-2 to TRBJ1-4; a possible D gene is TRBD1 (5 bases). With 5 bases removed from V and 0 bases from J, the gap between germline ends came to 10 bases. The germline CDR1 and CDR2 sequences are SGHAT and FQNNGV. The CDR3 loop spans 15 amino acids. CDR3: CASSRTGATNEKLFF. CDR3 DNA: TGTGCCAGCAGCCGTACAGGAGCAACTAATGAAAAACTGTTTTTT.

V gene TRBV5-1 combines with J gene TRBJ2-3, with TRBD1 identical over 9 bases. V shed 2 bases and J 5 bases; nucleotides not matched to a gene: 6. The CDR3 length is 15 residues. Germline-derived CDR1 and CDR2 are SGHRS and YFSETQ. In DNA, the CDR3 is TGCGCCAGCAGCTTATGGACAGGGGCTGTAGATACGCAGTATTTT. Translating it yields CASSLWTGAVDTQYF.

J is TRBJ2-7 and V is TRBV18; D remains ambiguous. Germline CDR1 KGHSH, CDR2 LQKENI. With 3 bases removed from V and 2 bases from J, the gap between germline ends came to 8 bases. CDR3 length: 13 residues. CDR3 sequence reads: CASSPPVTYEQYF. CDR3 DNA: TGTGCCAGCTCACCGCCTGTCACCTACGAGCAGTACTTC.

The chain is built from TRBV9 and TRBJ2-5; 8 bases line up with TRBD2. With V trimmed by 0 bases and J by 5 bases, 9 bases remained unmatched. CDR1 and CDR2 (germline): SGDLS, YYNGEE. This CDR3 has 16 amino acids. CDR3 DNA: TGTGCCAGCAGCGTAGGGGGACTAGTTGGGCGGGAGACCCAGTACTTC. Translated, it gives CASSVGGLVGRETQYF.

This clonotype was seen only a few times. The chain joins TRBV3-1 to TRBJ2-5, with D perhaps TRBD1 (5 bases). The CDR3 length is 15 residues. The V end was cut by 4 bases, the J end by 5 bases, with 17 bases between. The germline V gene has CDR1 LGHDT and CDR2 YNNKEL (reference sequence). The chain's CDR3 is CASSRGAGSGETQYF. CDR3 in DNA: TGTGCCAGCAGCCGTGGGGCAGGGTCAGGGGAGACCCAGTACTTC.

This clonotype came up many times. This chain uses TRBV6-5 with TRBJ2-5; D remains ambiguous. V lost 2 bases to trimming and J lost 5 bases, with 6 bases between them. The CDR3 consists of 12 residues. Germline values: CDR1 MNHEY, CDR2 SVGAGI. The CDR3 loop is CASSYIGETQYF. For the CDR3, the DNA is TGTGCCAGCAGTTACATAGGGGAGACCCAGTACTTC.

Ten or more counts support this clonotype. The V gene is TRBV7-9, the J gene TRBJ1-1; 8 bases line up with TRBD1. V lost 4 bases, J lost 4 bases, and 8 bases stayed unmatched. The CDR3 is made up of 15 amino acids. Per the germline V gene, CDR1 is SEHNR and CDR2 is FQNEAQ (reference sequence). CDR3 sequence: CASSSQGAGVTEAFF. The CDR3 coding sequence is TGTGCCAGCAGCTCCCAGGGGGCCGGTGTCACTGAAGCTTTCTTT.

A word on this clonotype: With a much larger clone just one base away, this may be a read error. This chain links TRBV7-9 with TRBJ2-1, with a tentative D call TRBD2 (6 bases). Germline V gene data show CDR1 as SEHNR and CDR2 as FQNEAQ (reference sequence). CDR3 length equals 13 residues. CDR3 sequence reads: CASGLERLGEQFF. Here the CDR3 DNA reads TGTGCCAGCGGCTTAGAGCGACTAGGGGAGCAGTTCTTC.

The chain combines TRBV10-3 with TRBJ1-5, with a possible D match to TRBD1 (6 bases). Trimming stripped 4 bases from V and 15 bases from J, with 16 bases between. This CDR3 spans 12 amino acids. Germline V lookup: CDR1 ENHRY, CDR2 SYGVKD. The CDR3: CAISVDSRRWHF. CDR3 nucleotide sequence: TGTGCCATCAGTGTGGACAGCCGACGGTGGCATTTT.

The V call is TRBV6-1, the J call TRBJ2-1, with 8 nucleotides matching TRBD2. V shed 3 bases, J shed 10 bases, and the junction held 2 bases outside the gene matches. Germline lookup yields CDR1 MNHNS and CDR2 SASEGT. CDR3 length: 12 residues. The CDR3 loop is CASSEGLGEQFF. The CDR3 nucleotides are TGTGCCAGCAGTGAGGGACTAGGGGAGCAGTTCTTC.

The V and J genes are TRBV28 and TRBJ2-7; no firm D call. From germline, CDR1 is MDHEN and CDR2 SYDVKM. This CDR3 spans 13 amino acids. Trimming took 3 bases from V and 2 from J, leaving 8 bases between them. This chain's CDR3 is CASSLPWTYEQYF. The CDR3 coding sequence is TGTGCCAGCAGTTTGCCCTGGACCTACGAGCAGTACTTC.

This clonotype was recorded many times. The genes are TRBV12-3 or TRBV12-4 and TRBJ1-1; 8 nucleotides match TRBD1. Trimming took 7 bases from V and 4 from J; bases not matched to a gene: 5. This CDR3 contains 13 residues. The CDR3 spells CASKTTGGTEAFF. Here the CDR3 DNA reads TGTGCCAGCAAAACAACAGGGGGCACTGAAGCTTTCTTT.

The J gene is TRBJ2-2, the V gene TRBV4-1; D uncertain. Germline values: CDR1 MGHRA, CDR2 YSYEKL. There are 16 residues in the CDR3. V was pared by 1 base and J by 6 bases, with 15 bases between. The CDR3 region has the DNA TGCGCCAGCAGCCAAGTGGCGCGGCTTGATCCCGGGGAGCTGTTTTTT. Protein sequence: CASSQVARLDPGELFF.

J is TRBJ1-1 and V is TRBV30, with D unclear. Germline CDR1 and CDR2: GTSNPN and SVGIG (reference sequence). V was cut by 3 bases and J by 4 bases, with 12 bases left in between. This CDR3 is built from 13 residues. The CDR3 DNA follows: TGTGCCTGGAGAAACACCCCTGGCACTGAAGCTTTCTTT. Amino acid sequence: CAWRNTPGTEAFF.

The chain links TRBV5-1 to TRBJ2-2; 8 nucleotides agree with TRBD1. There are 16 residues in the CDR3. CDR1 is SGHRS, CDR2 YFSETQ, per germline. With 3 bases clipped from V and 3 bases from J, the junction kept 7 bases outside the gene matches. The DNA of the CDR3 is TGCGCCAGCAGCTGGACCGGGACAGGAGACACCGGGGAGCTGTTTTTT. Translating it yields CASSWTGTGDTGELFF.

The V gene is TRBV3-1, the J gene TRBJ2-5; D perhaps matches TRBD2 (5 bases). Trimming took off 2 bases at V and 5 bases at J, with 12 bases between the two ends. The CDR3 is made up of 14 amino acids. Germline lookup yields CDR1 LGHDT and CDR2 YNNKEL (reference sequence). The CDR3 bases are TGTGCCAGCAGCCAAACCCGAGGGCCGGAGACCCAGTACTTC. It encodes CASSQTRGPETQYF.

The chain links TRBV19 to TRBJ2-7, with D possibly matching TRBD1 (5 bases). Trimming took 4 bases from V and 5 from J, leaving 12 bases between them. Per germline, CDR1 LNHDA and CDR2 SQIVND (reference sequence). This CDR3 has 13 amino acids. CDR3 protein: CASSSPGFNEQYF. The DNA of the CDR3 is TGTGCCAGTAGTAGTCCAGGGTTTAACGAGCAGTACTTC.

This clonotype appeared a few times. CDR3: CAIKGQGAYEQYF. The CDR3 DNA is TGTGCCATAAAGGGGCAGGGGGCCTACGAGCAGTACTTC. The rearrangement links TRBV28 to TRBJ2-7, with TRBD1 identical over 7 bases. J was trimmed by 2 bases and V by 10 bases; bases with no gene match: 8. The CDR3 sequence is 13 residues long. The V gene's germline CDR1 is MDHEN and CDR2 SYDVKM.

This clonotype has just a few counts. As DNA, the CDR3 is TGCGCCAGCAGCCCACGGGTAAACAGGGATCTCACCGGGGAGCTGTTTTTT. Amino acids: CASSPRVNRDLTGELFF. The gene calls are TRBV5-1 and TRBJ2-2; TRBD1 is a possible D gene (6 bases). CDR3 size: 17 residues. Germline assignment: CDR1 SGHRS and CDR2 YFSETQ. Trimming took 4 bases from V and 4 from J, leaving 20 bases between them.

This clonotype has a count of ten or more. The CDR3 spells CASSYDRVYTEAFF. The CDR3 region has the DNA TGTGCCAGCAGTTACGACAGGGTGTACACTGAAGCTTTCTTT. The genes are TRBV6-5 and TRBJ1-1, with TRBD1 matching 7 bases. Germline loops: CDR1 MNHEY, CDR2 SVGAGI. There are 14 residues in the CDR3. Trimming removed 2 bases from V and 3 bases from J; junction bases left unmatched: 3.

This clonotype was found a few times. J is TRBJ2-7 and V is TRBV3-1, with 9 bases lining up with TRBD2. CDR3 length: 17 amino acids. Germline V CDR1 and CDR2: LGHDT, YNNKEL (reference sequence). V was clipped by 1 base and J by 5 bases; unmatched bases: 12. CDR3 bases: TGTGCCAGCAGCCAAGCTACCTCCGGGACTAGCTATCACGAGCAGTACTTC. The encoded protein is CASSQATSGTSYHEQYF.

Worth noting for this clonotype: Sequence at one end of the junction differs from germline and may be a read error. The chain employs TRBV9 and TRBJ2-4; 8 bases line up with TRBD2. Per germline, CDR1 SGDLS and CDR2 YYNGEE. This CDR3 is 15 amino acids long. CDR3 in amino acids: CASSLATSAENIQYF. CDR3 DNA: TGCGCCAGCAGCTTGGCGACTAGCGCTGAGAACATTCAGTACTTC.